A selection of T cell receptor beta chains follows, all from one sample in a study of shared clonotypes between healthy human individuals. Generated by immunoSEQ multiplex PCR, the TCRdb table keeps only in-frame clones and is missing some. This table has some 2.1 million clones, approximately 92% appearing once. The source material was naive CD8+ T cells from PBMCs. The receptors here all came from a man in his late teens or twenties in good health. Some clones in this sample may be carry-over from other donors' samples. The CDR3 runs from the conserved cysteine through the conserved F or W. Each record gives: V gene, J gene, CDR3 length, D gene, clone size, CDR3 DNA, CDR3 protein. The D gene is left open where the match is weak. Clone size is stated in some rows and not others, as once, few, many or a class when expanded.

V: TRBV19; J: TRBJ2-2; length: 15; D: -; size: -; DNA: TGTGCCAGTAGCCTCCCGCAGGGGTACGCCGGGGAGCTGTTTTTT; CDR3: CASSLPQGYAGELFF
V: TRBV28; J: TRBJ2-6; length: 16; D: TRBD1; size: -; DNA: TGTGCCAGCTACGGGACAGGGGATTCTGGGGCCAACGTCCTGACTTTC; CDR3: CASYGTGDSGANVLTF
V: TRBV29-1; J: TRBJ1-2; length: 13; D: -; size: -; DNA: TGCAGCGTTGGGCAACAGTCTGACTATGGCTACACCTTC; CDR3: CSVGQQSDYGYTF
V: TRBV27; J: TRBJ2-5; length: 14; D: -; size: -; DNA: TGTGCCAGCAGTCAGAGACTCCGCCAAGAGACCCAGTACTTC; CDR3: CASSQRLRQETQYF
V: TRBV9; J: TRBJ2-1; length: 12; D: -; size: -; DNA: TGTGCCAGCAGCGTAGCCGGGGATGAGCAGTTCTTC; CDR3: CASSVAGDEQFF
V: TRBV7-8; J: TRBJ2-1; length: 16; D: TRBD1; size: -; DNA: TGTGCCAGCAGCTTAGAAGGACAGGGGAAGGACAATGAGCAGTTCTTC; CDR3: CASSLEGQGKDNEQFF
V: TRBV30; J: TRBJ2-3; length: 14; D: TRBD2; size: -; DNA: TGTGCCTGGAGTAAGGTTAGCGGGTCAGATACGCAGTATTTT; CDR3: CAWSKVSGSDTQYF
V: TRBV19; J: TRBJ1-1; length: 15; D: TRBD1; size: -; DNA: TGTGCCAGTAGTACCCTGACAGGGACGAACACTGAAGCTTTCTTT; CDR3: CASSTLTGTNTEAFF
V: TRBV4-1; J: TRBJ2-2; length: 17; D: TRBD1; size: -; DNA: TGCGCCAGCAGCCATACTCCGGGACAGGGGGACACCGGGGAGCTGTTTTTT; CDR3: CASSHTPGQGDTGELFF
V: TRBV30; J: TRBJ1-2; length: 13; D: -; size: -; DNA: TGTGCCTGGAGTGTCGGGGTTAACTATGGCTACACCTTC; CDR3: CAWSVGVNYGYTF
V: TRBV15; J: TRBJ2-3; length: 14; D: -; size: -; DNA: TGTGCCACCAGCCTCACACCCTACACAGATACGCAGTATTTT; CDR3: CATSLTPYTDTQYF
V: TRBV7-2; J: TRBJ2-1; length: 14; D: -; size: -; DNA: TGTGCCAGCAGCCACGATAAGAGAGGACAATTCGAGTTCTTC; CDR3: CASSHDKRGQFEFF
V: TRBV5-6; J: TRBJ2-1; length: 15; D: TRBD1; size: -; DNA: TGTGCCAGCAGCGGGGTGGGACAGGGCCACAATGAGCAGTTCTTC; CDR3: CASSGVGQGHNEQFF
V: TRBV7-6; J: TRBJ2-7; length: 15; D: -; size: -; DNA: TGTGCCAGCAGCTTGGCGGTGAACAACCCGGGGGAGCAGTACTTC; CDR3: CASSLAVNNPGEQYF
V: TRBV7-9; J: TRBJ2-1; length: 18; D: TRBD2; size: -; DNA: TGTGCCAGCAGCCTCGGACTAGCGGGAGGGCTTGTCAACAATGAGCAGTTCTTC; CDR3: CASSLGLAGGLVNNEQFF
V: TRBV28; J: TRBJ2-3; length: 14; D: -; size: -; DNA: TGTGCCAGCAGTCCCGGGACGGGCACAGATACGCAGTATTTT; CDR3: CASSPGTGTDTQYF
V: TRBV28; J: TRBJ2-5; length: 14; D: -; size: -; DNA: TGTGCCAGCAAACCCACAGGGTTGGAGGAGACCCAGTACTTC; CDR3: CASKPTGLEETQYF
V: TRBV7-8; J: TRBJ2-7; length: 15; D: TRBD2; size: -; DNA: TGTGCCAGCAGTTGGGGACTAGCGGATTACTACGAGCAGTACTTC; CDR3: CASSWGLADYYEQYF
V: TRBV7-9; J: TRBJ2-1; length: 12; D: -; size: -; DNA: TGTGCCAGCAGCACCGGGACTGGTGAGCAGTTCTTC; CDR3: CASSTGTGEQFF
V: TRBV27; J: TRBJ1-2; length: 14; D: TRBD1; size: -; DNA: TGTGCCAGCAGTACAACAGGGGAGGACTATGGCTACACCTTC; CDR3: CASSTTGEDYGYTF
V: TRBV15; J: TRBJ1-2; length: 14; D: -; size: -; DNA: TGTGCCACCAGCAGACTACAGGGTGGTGACGGCTACACCTTC; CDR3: CATSRLQGGDGYTF
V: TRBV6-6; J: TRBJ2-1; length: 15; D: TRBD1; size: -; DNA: TGTGCCAGCAGACGAGAGACAGGGGGCTACAATGAGCAGTTCTTC; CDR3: CASRRETGGYNEQFF
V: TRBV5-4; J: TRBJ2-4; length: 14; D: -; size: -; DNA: TGTGCCAGCAGCTTATGGCGGGGCCCAAACATTCAGTACTTC; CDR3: CASSLWRGPNIQYF
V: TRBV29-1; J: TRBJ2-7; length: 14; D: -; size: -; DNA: TGCAGCGTTGACGATCCCGACCTGTCATACGAGCAGTACTTC; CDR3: CSVDDPDLSYEQYF
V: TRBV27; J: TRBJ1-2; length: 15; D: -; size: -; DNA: TGTGCCAGCAGTTTATCGAATACAGGGCACTATGGCTACACCTTC; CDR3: CASSLSNTGHYGYTF
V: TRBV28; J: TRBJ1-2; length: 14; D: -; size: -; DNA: TGTGCCAGCAGTCCATCGTGGCCTAACTATGGCTACACCTTC; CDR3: CASSPSWPNYGYTF
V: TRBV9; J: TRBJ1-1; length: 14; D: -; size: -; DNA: TGTGCCAGCAGCCCCTACAGGAAGAACACTGAAGCTTTCTTT; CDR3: CASSPYRKNTEAFF
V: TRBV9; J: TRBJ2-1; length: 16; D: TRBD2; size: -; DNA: TGTGCCAGCAGCGTAGATATGGCGGGAGAGTCTAATGAGCAGTTCTTC; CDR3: CASSVDMAGESNEQFF
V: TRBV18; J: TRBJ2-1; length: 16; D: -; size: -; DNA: TGTGCCAGCTCACCCGGCCGGGACACCCTTAACCATGAGCAGTTCTTC; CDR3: CASSPGRDTLNHEQFF
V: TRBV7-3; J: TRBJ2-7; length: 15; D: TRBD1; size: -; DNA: TGTGCCAGCAGGAGCGACAGGGGGCGCCCCCACGAGCAGTACTTC; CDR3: CASRSDRGRPHEQYF
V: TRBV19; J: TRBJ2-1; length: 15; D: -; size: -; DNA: TGTGCCAGTAGTATGCGGGACCCGACGATCGATGAGCAGTTCTTC; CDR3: CASSMRDPTIDEQFF
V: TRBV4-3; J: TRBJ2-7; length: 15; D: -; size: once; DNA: TGCGCCAGCAGCCAACATCAAAGGGGACCCTACGAGCAGTACTTC; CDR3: CASSQHQRGPYEQYF
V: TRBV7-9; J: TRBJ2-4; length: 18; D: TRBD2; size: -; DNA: TGTGCCAGCAGGGATCCGGGACTAGCGGGAGGAGCCAAAAACATTCAGTACTTC; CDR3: CASRDPGLAGGAKNIQYF
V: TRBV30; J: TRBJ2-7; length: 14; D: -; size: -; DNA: TGTGCCTGGGCGGGGCCGAGGCCCCCCTACGAGCAGTACTTC; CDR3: CAWAGPRPPYEQYF
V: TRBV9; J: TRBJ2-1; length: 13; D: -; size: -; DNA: TGTGCCAGCGGACAACCTGGGCTCACTGAGCAGTTCTTC; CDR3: CASGQPGLTEQFF
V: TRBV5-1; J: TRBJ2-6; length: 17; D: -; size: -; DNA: TGCGCCAGCAAGCCCTTGGGTGGGGCCTCTGGGGCCAACGTCCTGACTTTC; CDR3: CASKPLGGASGANVLTF
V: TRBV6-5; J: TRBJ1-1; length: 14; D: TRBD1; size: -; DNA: TGTGCCAGCAGCCCCGCAGGGGGAAGCACTGAAGCTTTCTTT; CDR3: CASSPAGGSTEAFF
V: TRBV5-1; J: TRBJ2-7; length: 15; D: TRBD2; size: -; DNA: TGCGCCAGCAGCTTGGCACTAGCGCTTAAGAGCGAGCAGTACTTC; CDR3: CASSLALALKSEQYF
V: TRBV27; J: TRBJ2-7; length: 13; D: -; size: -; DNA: TGTGCCAGCAGTTTATCGACCGGCTACGAGCAGTACTTC; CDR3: CASSLSTGYEQYF
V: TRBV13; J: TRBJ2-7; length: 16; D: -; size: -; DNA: TGTGCCAGCAGCTTAGGGGGCGGGACCCACTCCTACGAGCAGTACTTC; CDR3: CASSLGGGTHSYEQYF
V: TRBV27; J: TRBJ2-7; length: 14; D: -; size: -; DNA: TGTGCCAGCAGTTGGGGCGGGGGCAGGTACGAGCAGTACTTC; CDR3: CASSWGGGRYEQYF
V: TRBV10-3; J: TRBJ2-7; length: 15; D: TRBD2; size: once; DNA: TGTGCCATCAGTGATTTAGGTCGAGCGGGAGGCGAGCAGTACTTC; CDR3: CAISDLGRAGGEQYF
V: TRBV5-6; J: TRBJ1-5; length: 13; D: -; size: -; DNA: TGTGCCAGCAGCTTCGGGCCGAATCAGCCCCAGCATTTT; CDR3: CASSFGPNQPQHF
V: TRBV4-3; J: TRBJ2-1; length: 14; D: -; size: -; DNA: TGCGCCAGCAGCCAAGGATTCATCGGCAATGAGCAGTTCTTC; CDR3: CASSQGFIGNEQFF
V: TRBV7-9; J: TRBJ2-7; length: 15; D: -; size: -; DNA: TGTGCCAGCAGCACCCTCCTACTCCACAACTACGAGCAGTACTTC; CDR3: CASSTLLLHNYEQYF
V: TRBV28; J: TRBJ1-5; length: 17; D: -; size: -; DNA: TGTGCCAGCACTTTAACCACCCAAATCATGGAAGATCAGCCCCAGCATTTT; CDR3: CASTLTTQIMEDQPQHF
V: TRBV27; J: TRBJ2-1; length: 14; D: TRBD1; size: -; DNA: TGTGCCAGCAGTAGACAGGGATCCTACAATGAGCAGTTCTTC; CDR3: CASSRQGSYNEQFF
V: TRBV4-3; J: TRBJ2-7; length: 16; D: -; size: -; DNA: TGCGCCAGCAGCCAAGATAGGTGGCGGGGACCCTACGAGCAGTACTTC; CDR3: CASSQDRWRGPYEQYF
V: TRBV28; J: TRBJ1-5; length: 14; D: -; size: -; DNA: TGTGCCAGCAGTTTCGCTACCGGCAATCAGCCCCAGCATTTT; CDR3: CASSFATGNQPQHF
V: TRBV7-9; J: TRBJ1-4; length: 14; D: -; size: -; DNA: TGTGCCAGCAGCCGGGTATTCCAGGGCCCGGAACTGTTTTTT; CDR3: CASSRVFQGPELFF
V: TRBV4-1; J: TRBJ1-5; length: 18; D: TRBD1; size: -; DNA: TGCGCCAGCAGCCCAAGACAGGGGAGTACACTAGGAGATCAGCCCCAGCATTTT; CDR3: CASSPRQGSTLGDQPQHF
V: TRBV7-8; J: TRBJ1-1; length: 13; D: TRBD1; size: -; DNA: TGTGCCAGCAGCCAGGGGGGGGGAACTGAAGCTTTCTTT; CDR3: CASSQGGGTEAFF